The sample holds a few counts of the clone carrying this T cell receptor (beta chain). Trimming cost V 4 bases and J 2 bases; bases outside gene matches: 4. CDR1 and CDR2 from the germline V gene are KGHDR and SFDVKD. This CDR3 comprises 14 residues. RNA transcripts gave rise to amplified TCR beta CDR3 regions. The TCR CDR3 was amplified in a first-round RT-PCR using the HTBI primer set. TCRdb reanalysed the multiplex PCR reads using MiXCR and keeps one entry per CDR3 protein. Of hundreds of thousands of distinct CDR3 sequences in the sample, roughly 15% were seen once. The sample belongs to a study of T cells in Graves' hyperthyroidism and ophthalmopathy.

The receptor's source is a middle-aged woman with Graves' ophthalmopathy. The V call is TRBV24-1, the J call TRBJ2-7; 7 positions match TRBD2. Input material: blood. In nucleotides, the CDR3 is TGTGCCACCAGTGACCCAGGGACTACCTACGAGCAGTACTTC. Encoded protein: CATSDPGTTYEQYF.